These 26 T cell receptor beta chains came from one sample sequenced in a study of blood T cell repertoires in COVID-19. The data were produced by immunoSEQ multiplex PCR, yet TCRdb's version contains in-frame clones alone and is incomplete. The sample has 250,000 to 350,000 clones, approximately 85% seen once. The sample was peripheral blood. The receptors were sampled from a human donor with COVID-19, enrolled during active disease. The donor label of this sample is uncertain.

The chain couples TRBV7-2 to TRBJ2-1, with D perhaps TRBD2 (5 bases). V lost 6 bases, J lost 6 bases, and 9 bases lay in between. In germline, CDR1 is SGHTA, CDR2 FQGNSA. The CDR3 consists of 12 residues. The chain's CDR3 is CASSRDGNEQFF. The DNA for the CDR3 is TGTGCCAGCAGTCGGGATGGCAATGAGCAGTTCTTC.

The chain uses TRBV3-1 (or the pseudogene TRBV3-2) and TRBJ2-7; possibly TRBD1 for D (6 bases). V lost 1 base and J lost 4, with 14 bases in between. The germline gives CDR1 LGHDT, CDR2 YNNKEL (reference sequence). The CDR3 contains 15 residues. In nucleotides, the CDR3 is TGTGCCAGCAGCCAAGGGAACAGGGCCAGTTACGAGCAGTACTTC. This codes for CASSQGNRASYEQYF.

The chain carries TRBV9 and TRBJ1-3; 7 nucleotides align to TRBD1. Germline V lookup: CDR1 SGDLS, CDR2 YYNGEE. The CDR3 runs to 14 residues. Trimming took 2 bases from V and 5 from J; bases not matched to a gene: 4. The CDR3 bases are TGTGCCAGCAGCGTGGGCAGGGGGAGAAACACCATATATTTT. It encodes CASSVGRGRNTIYF.

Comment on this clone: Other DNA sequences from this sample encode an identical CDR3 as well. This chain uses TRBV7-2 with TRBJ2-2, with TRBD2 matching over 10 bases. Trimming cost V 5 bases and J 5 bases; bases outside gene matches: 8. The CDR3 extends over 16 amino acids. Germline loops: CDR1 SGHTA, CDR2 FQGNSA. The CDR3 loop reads CASSLLAGVNTGELFF. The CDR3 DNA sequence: TGTGCCAGCAGCCTGCTAGCGGGAGTTAATACCGGGGAGCTGTTTTTT.

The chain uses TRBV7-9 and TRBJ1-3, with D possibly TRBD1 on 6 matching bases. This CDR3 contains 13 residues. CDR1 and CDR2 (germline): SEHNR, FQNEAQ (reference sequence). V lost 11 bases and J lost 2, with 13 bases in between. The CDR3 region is CAANTGTGNTIYF. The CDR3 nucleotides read TGTGCCGCCAACACAGGGACTGGAAACACCATATATTTT. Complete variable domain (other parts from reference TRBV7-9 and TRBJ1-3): DTGVSQNPRHKITKRGQNVTFRCDPISEHNRLYWYRQTLGQGPEFLTYFQNEAQLEKSRLLSDRFSAERPKGSFSTLEIQRTEQGDSAMYLCAANTGTGNTIYFGEGSWLTVV.

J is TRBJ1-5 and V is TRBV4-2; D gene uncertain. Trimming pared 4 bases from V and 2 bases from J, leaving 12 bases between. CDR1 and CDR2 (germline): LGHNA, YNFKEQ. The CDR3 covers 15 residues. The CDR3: CASSPTLGGNQPQHF. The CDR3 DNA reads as TGTGCCAGCAGCCCGACTCTGGGAGGCAATCAGCCCCAGCATTTT.

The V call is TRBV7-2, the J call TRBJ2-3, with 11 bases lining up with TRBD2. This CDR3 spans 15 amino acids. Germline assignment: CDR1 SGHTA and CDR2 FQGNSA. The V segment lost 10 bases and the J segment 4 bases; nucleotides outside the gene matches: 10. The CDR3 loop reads CAIDLAGGGADTQYF. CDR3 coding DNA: TGTGCCATCGATCTAGCGGGAGGAGGGGCAGATACGCAGTATTTT.

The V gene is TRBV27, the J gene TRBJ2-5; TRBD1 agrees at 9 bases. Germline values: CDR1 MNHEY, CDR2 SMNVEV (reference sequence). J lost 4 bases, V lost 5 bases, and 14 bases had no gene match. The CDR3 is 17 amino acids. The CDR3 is CASSTIAGTGFGETQYF. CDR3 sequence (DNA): TGTGCCAGCAGTACAATCGCCGGGACAGGGTTTGGAGAGACCCAGTACTTC.

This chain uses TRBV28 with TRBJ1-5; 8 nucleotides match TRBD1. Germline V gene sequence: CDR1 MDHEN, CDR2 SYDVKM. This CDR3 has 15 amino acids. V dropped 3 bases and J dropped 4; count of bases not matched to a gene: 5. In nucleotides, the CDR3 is TGTGCCAGCAGTTTGCTGGACAGGGCAAATCAGCCCCAGCATTTT. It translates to CASSLLDRANQPQHF. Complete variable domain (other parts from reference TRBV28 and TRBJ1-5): DVKVTQSSRYLVKRTGEKVFLECVQDMDHENMFWYRQDPGLGLRLIYFSYDVKMKEKGDIPEGYSVSREKKERFSLILESASTNQTSMYLCASSLLDRANQPQHFGDGTRLSIL.

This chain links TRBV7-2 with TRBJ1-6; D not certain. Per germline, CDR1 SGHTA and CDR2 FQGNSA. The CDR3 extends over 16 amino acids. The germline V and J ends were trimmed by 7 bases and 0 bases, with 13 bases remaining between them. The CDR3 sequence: CASIRTGSSYNSPLHF. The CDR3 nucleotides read TGTGCCAGCATCCGGACTGGGAGCTCCTATAATTCACCCCTCCACTTT.

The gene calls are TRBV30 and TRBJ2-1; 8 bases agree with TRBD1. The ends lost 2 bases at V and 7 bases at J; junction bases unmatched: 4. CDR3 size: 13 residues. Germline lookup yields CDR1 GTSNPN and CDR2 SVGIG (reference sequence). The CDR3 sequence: CAWSWDRSNEQFF. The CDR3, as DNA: TGTGCCTGGAGTTGGGACAGGTCAAATGAGCAGTTCTTC.

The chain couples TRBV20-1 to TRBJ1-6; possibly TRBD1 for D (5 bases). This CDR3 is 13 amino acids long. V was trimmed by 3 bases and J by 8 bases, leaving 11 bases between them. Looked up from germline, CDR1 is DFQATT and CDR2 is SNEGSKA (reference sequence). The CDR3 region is CSASFGGDSPLHF. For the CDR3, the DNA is TGCAGTGCTAGTTTCGGGGGAGATTCACCCCTCCACTTT.

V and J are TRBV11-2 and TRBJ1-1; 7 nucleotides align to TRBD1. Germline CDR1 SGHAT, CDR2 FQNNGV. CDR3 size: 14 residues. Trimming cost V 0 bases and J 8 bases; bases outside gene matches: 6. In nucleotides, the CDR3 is TGTGCCAGCAGCTTAGATAGGACAGGAGGCGAAGCTTTCTTT. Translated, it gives CASSLDRTGGEAFF.

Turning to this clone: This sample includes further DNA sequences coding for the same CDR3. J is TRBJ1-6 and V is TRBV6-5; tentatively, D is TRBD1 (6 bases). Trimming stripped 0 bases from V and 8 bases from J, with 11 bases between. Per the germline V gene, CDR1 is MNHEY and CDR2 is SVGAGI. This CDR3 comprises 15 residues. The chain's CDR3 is CASSYSGRGDSPLHF. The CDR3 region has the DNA TGTGCCAGCAGTTACTCCGGCAGGGGTGATTCACCCCTCCACTTT.

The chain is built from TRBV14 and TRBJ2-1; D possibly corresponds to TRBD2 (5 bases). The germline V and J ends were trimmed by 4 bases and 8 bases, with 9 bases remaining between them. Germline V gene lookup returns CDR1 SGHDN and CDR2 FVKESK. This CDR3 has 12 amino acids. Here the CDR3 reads CASSRLRDEQFF. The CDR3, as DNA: TGTGCCAGCAGCCGACTAAGGGATGAGCAGTTCTTC.

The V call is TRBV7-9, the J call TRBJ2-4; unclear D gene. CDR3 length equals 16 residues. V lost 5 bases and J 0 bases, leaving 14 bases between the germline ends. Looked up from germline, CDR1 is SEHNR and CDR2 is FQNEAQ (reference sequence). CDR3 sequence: CASSLPPRLAKNIQYF. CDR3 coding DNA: TGTGCCAGCAGCCTTCCCCCCCGGTTAGCCAAAAACATTCAGTACTTC.

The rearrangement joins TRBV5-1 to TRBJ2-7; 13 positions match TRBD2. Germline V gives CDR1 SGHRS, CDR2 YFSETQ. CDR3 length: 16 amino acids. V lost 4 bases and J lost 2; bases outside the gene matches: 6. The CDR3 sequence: CASSPGLAGVAYEQYF. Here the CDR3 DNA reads TGCGCCAGCAGCCCTGGACTAGCGGGAGTCGCCTACGAGCAGTACTTC.

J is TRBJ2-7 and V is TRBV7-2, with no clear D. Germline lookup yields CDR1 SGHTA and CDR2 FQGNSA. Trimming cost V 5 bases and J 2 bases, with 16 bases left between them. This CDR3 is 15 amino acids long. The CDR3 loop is CASSSSPRSPYEQYF. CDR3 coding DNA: TGTGCCAGCAGCAGTTCACCCCGGTCCCCCTACGAGCAGTACTTC.

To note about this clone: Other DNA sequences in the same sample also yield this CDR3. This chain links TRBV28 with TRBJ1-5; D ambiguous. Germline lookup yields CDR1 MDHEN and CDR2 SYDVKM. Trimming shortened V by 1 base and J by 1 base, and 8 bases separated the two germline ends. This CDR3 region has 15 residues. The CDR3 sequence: CASSLLGGSNQPQHF. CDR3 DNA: TGTGCCAGCAGTTTATTGGGAGGGAGCAATCAGCCCCAGCATTTT.

The CDR3 coding sequence is TGTGCCAGCAGCCGTCGAGCGGGAGCGACTAACACAGATACGCAGTATTTT. Protein: CASSRRAGATNTDTQYF. The V gene is TRBV7-9, the J gene TRBJ2-3; 8 nucleotides align to TRBD2. Unmatched junction bases numbered 12, after V lost 5 bases and J lost 2 bases. CDR1 is SEHNR and CDR2 is FQNEAQ in the germline V gene (reference sequence). The CDR3 is made up of 17 amino acids.

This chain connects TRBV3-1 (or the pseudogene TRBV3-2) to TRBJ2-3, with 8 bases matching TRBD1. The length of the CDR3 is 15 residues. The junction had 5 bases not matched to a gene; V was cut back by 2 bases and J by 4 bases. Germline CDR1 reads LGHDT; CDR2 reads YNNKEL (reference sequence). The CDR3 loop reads CASSQFRGPADTQYF. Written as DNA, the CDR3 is TGTGCCAGCAGCCAATTCAGGGGGCCAGCAGATACGCAGTATTTT.

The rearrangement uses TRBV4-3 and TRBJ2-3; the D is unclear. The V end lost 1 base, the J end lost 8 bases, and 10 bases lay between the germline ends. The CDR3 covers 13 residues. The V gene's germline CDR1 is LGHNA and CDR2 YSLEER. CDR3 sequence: CASSQVSSSTQYF. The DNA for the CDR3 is TGCGCCAGCAGCCAAGTTAGTAGTAGTACGCAGTATTTT.

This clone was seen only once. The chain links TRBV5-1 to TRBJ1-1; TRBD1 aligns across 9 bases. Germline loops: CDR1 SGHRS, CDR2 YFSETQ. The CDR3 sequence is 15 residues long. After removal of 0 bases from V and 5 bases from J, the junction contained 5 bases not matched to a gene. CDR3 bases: TGCGCCAGCAGCTTGGATGGACAGGGGTGGACTGAAGCTTTCTTT. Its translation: CASSLDGQGWTEAFF.

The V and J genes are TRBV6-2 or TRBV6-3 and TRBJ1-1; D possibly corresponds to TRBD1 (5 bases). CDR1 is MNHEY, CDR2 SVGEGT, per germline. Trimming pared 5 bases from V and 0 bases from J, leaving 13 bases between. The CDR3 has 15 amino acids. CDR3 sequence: CASSPGGGLNTEAFF. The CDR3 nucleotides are TGTGCCAGCAGTCCCGGGGGAGGTCTGAACACTGAAGCTTTCTTT.

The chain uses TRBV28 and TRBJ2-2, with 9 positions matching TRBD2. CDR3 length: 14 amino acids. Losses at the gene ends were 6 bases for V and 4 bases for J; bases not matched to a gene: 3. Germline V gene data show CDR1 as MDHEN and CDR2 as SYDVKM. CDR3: CASRISGSTGELFF. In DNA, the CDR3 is TGTGCCAGCAGGATTAGCGGGAGCACCGGGGAGCTGTTTTTT. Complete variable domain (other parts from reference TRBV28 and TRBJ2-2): DVKVTQSSRYLVKRTGEKVFLECVQDMDHENMFWYRQDPGLGLRLIYFSYDVKMKEKGDIPEGYSVSREKKERFSLILESASTNQTSMYLCASRISGSTGELFFGEGSRLTVL.

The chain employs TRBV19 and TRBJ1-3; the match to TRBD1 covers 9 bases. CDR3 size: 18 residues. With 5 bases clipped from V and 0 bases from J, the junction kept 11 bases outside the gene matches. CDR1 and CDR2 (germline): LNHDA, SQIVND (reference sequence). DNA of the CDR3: TGTGCCAGTAGTGTGTCCGGGACAGGGTCCTACTCTGGAAACACCATATATTTT. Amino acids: CASSVSGTGSYSGNTIYF.